The 26 T cell receptor beta chains presented below share a single source sample, sequenced in a study of cytomegalovirus exposure and HLA in healthy donors. Both 60 Vbeta primers and 13 Jbeta primers went into the PCR. Profiling relied on immunoSEQ multiplex PCR, and the TCRdb table lists in-frame clones only, not all of them. The sample shows under 150,000 clones, just over 70% of them seen only once. The specimen was PBMCs. The receptors here all came from a woman aged 60-70 years in good health and CMV-seropositive.

The rearrangement links TRBV6-6 to TRBJ2-2; 7 nucleotides match TRBD1. Trimming took 5 bases from V and 5 from J; bases not matched to a gene: 5. Germline lookup yields CDR1 MNHNY and CDR2 SVGAGI (reference sequence). The CDR3 spans 14 residues. CDR3 in amino acids: CASSLQGETGELFF. CDR3 in DNA: TGTGCCAGCAGTCTGCAGGGGGAAACCGGGGAGCTGTTTTTT.

V is TRBV10-3 and J is TRBJ2-7, with TRBD1 matching over 10 bases. Germline CDR1 and CDR2: ENHRY and SYGVKD. The CDR3 runs to 16 residues. The V gene end was trimmed by 4 bases and the J gene end by 0 bases; junction bases not matched to a gene: 6. CDR3 region: CAISGGQGFGSYEQYF. CDR3 bases: TGTGCCATCAGTGGGGGACAGGGGTTTGGCTCCTACGAGCAGTACTTC.

The CDR3 is CASSYSGFDTQYF. Written as DNA, the CDR3 is TGTGCCAGCAGCTATTCAGGGTTCGATACGCAGTATTTT. The gene calls are TRBV11-3 and TRBJ2-3; perhaps TRBD1 as D (5 bases). Germline CDR1 SGHNT, CDR2 YENEEA. V shed 4 bases and J shed 6 bases, with 11 bases lying between them. This CDR3 is 13 amino acids long.

V usage is TRBV7-9 and J usage is TRBJ2-5, with D perhaps TRBD1 (6 bases). The CDR3 runs 16 residues. From germline, CDR1 is SEHNR and CDR2 FQNEAQ (reference sequence). The germline V and J ends were trimmed by 1 base and 4 bases, with 16 bases remaining between them. The CDR3 coding sequence is TGTGCCAGCAGCTTAGGGGCCATACTGGGGGCAGAGACCCAGTACTTC. Translation gives CASSLGAILGAETQYF.

J is TRBJ1-1 and V is TRBV5-1; the match to TRBD1 covers 10 bases. J gave up 1 base and V 1 base, and 10 bases lay outside the gene matches. Germline loops: CDR1 SGHRS, CDR2 YFSETQ. This CDR3 is 18 amino acids long. The CDR3 reads CASSLFVPGQGPNTEAFF. The CDR3 DNA sequence: TGCGCCAGCAGCTTGTTTGTACCGGGACAGGGGCCGAACACTGAAGCTTTCTTT.

This clone has more than one count but fewer than ten. CDR3 loop: CASSVTGTKLRYEQYF. Written as DNA, the CDR3 is TGTGCCAGCAGTGTCACCGGGACAAAGCTTCGCTACGAGCAGTACTTC. The chain recombines TRBV6-1 with TRBJ2-7, with D possibly matching TRBD1 (6 bases). Germline loops: CDR1 MNHNS, CDR2 SASEGT. The length of the CDR3 is 16 residues. Trimming removed 4 bases at V and 3 bases at J, with 19 bases between.

The chain uses TRBV7-6 and TRBJ2-5; D uncertain. Germline-derived CDR1 and CDR2 are SGHVS and FNYEAQ. The CDR3 spans 15 residues. V dropped 5 bases and J dropped 2 bases, with 15 bases sitting between them. This CDR3 reads CASSPPALGQETQYF. The CDR3 nucleotides are TGTGCCAGCAGCCCCCCAGCGTTAGGTCAAGAGACCCAGTACTTC.

The J gene is TRBJ1-3, the V gene TRBV11-2; 12 positions match TRBD1. The CDR3 runs 15 residues. Looked up from germline, CDR1 is SGHAT and CDR2 is FQNNGV. V trimming: 6 bases; J trimming: 8 bases; junction bases outside the gene matches: 8. In DNA form, the CDR3 reads TGTGCCAGCAGGGAACCGGGACAGGGGGCGGACACCATATATTTT. This gives the protein CASREPGQGADTIYF.

This clone was counted a single time. The chain joins TRBV28 to TRBJ1-6; 8 nucleotides align to TRBD1. The V and J ends lost 4 bases and 0 bases, in that order; junction bases with no gene match: 5. The length of the CDR3 is 17 residues. Germline CDR1 MDHEN, CDR2 SYDVKM. Written as DNA, the CDR3 is TGTGCCAGCAGTTCCCCGACAGGGGACTCCTATAATTCACCCCTCCACTTT. Its translation is CASSSPTGDSYNSPLHF.

The chain couples TRBV29-1 to TRBJ1-1; D is uncertain. Trimming left V 6 bases short and J 2 bases short, with 13 bases between. This CDR3 is built from 13 residues. Looked up from germline, CDR1 is SQVTM and CDR2 is ANQGSEA. The CDR3 loop reads CSVLSTSNTEAFF. The CDR3 coding sequence is TGCAGCGTCCTCTCAACAAGTAACACTGAAGCTTTCTTT.

This sequence joins TRBV5-3 and TRBJ1-5; D may be TRBD1 (5 bases). TRBV5-3 is annotated as an ORF whose role is uncertain. Deletions cut 0 bases from V and 0 bases from J, with 7 bases between. This CDR3 region has 15 residues. The CDR3 sequence: CARSLVGGSNQPQHF. The DNA of the CDR3 is TGTGCCAGAAGCTTGGTGGGGGGTAGCAATCAGCCCCAGCATTTT.

The rearrangement uses TRBV29-1 and TRBJ2-2; 11 bases are shared with TRBD2. The CDR3 consists of 17 residues. V was clipped by 0 bases and J by 4 bases; unmatched bases: 7. CDR1 is SQVTM and CDR2 is ANQGSEA in the germline V gene. The CDR3 spells CSVEDRLAGGPTGELFF. The CDR3 DNA is TGCAGCGTTGAAGATCGCCTAGCGGGGGGACCCACCGGGGAGCTGTTTTTT.

The CDR3 loop reads CASSLNSPGTGVFEQYF. The CDR3 DNA follows: TGCGCCAGCAGCCTAAATTCACCGGGGACAGGGGTATTTGAGCAGTACTTC. The chain recombines TRBV5-1 with TRBJ2-7, with TRBD1 matching over 10 bases. V lost 4 bases and J lost 7; bases outside the gene matches: 17. Germline V CDR1 and CDR2: SGHRS, YFSETQ. The CDR3 totals 17 residues.

This clone was seen more than once but under ten times. J is TRBJ1-2 and V is TRBV5-1, with 7 bases identical to TRBD1. CDR1 is SGHRS, CDR2 YFSETQ, per germline. V shed 4 bases, J shed 0 bases, and the junction held 3 bases outside the gene matches. The CDR3 runs 14 residues. The CDR3 here is CASSAGQSNYGYTF. The CDR3 nucleotides are TGCGCCAGCAGCGCGGGACAGTCTAACTATGGCTACACCTTC.

CDR3 protein: CASGPDRGTSPLHF. The CDR3 DNA reads as TGTGCCAGCGGTCCGGACAGGGGTACCTCACCCCTCCACTTT. The rearrangement links TRBV2 to TRBJ1-6, with 9 bases lining up with TRBD1. Germline-derived CDR1 and CDR2 are SNHLY and FYNNEI. The CDR3 consists of 14 residues. J lost 10 bases, V lost 8 bases, and 9 bases had no gene match. Full variable domain (rest looked up from reference TRBV2 and TRBJ1-6): EPEVTQTPSHQVTQMGQEVILRCVPISNHLYFYWYRQILGQKVEFLVSFYNNEISEKSEIFDDQFSVERPDGSNFTLKIRSTKLEDSAMYFCASGPDRGTSPLHFGNGTRLTVT.

The rearrangement joins TRBV10-3 to TRBJ2-7; 10 bases map to TRBD1. CDR1 is ENHRY and CDR2 is SYGVKD in the germline V gene. CDR3 length equals 15 residues. Trimming at V came to 0 bases and at J to 7 bases, leaving 6 bases not matched to a gene. CDR3 sequence (DNA): TGTGCCATCAGTGAGTCTTTTGACAGGGGGCATGAGCAGTACTTC. Amino acids: CAISESFDRGHEQYF.

The chain joins TRBV5-1 to TRBJ2-3; 16 bases map to TRBD2. The CDR3 runs to 18 residues. The V gene's germline CDR1 is SGHRS and CDR2 YFSETQ. V lost 4 bases to trimming and J lost 3 bases; unmatched junction nucleotides: 8. DNA of the CDR3: TGCGCCAGCAGCCAAGGGACTAGCGGGGGGGCCGGGACAGATACGCAGTATTTT. It codes for CASSQGTSGGAGTDTQYF.

CDR3 nucleotides: TGTGCCAGCAGCTTAGTCGGCGGGGGATCTAATGAAAAACTGTTTTTT. Translation gives CASSLVGGGSNEKLFF. J is TRBJ1-4 and V is TRBV11-3; D is perhaps TRBD1 (5 bases). Per germline, CDR1 SGHNT and CDR2 YENEEA. With 1 base removed from V and 3 bases from J, the gap between germline ends came to 12 bases. This CDR3 comprises 16 residues.

The chain is built from TRBV7-3 and TRBJ1-1; 7 nucleotides align to TRBD1. Germline CDR1 is SGHTA and CDR2 is FQGTGA. With V trimmed by 0 bases and J by 0 bases, 4 bases remained unmatched. The CDR3 sequence is 16 residues long. The CDR3 DNA sequence: TGTGCCAGCAGCTTAACTGCGGGACAGATGAACACTGAAGCTTTCTTT. Amino acids: CASSLTAGQMNTEAFF.

The chain links TRBV7-8 to TRBJ1-6; D unclear. The CDR3 runs to 15 residues. CDR1 SGHVS and CDR2 FQNEAQ come from the germline V gene. V was trimmed by 5 bases and J by 10 bases, leaving 18 bases between them. CDR3 DNA: TGTGCCAGCAGCCAGGTGATCAGGTTTGACTCACCCCTCCACTTT. It encodes CASSQVIRFDSPLHF.

A word on this clone: Other nucleotide sequences in the sample specify the same CDR3. The chain uses TRBV7-2 and TRBJ2-6; 9 bases fit TRBD1. CDR1 SGHTA and CDR2 FQGNSA come from the germline V gene. CDR3 length: 19 residues. V lost 4 bases and J lost 4; bases outside the gene matches: 14. CDR3 bases: TGTGCCAGCAGCTCGACCGGGACAGGGCCCACCTCCGGGGCCAACGTCCTGACTTTC. Amino acids: CASSSTGTGPTSGANVLTF.

The chain links TRBV6-5 to TRBJ2-7; D may be TRBD1 (5 bases). The CDR3 extends over 16 amino acids. The V end was cut by 0 bases, the J end by 3 bases, with 15 bases between. CDR1 MNHEY and CDR2 SVGAGI come from the germline V gene. The CDR3 DNA sequence: TGTGCCAGCAGTTACTCGGGGCAGGGCCAGTACTACGAGCAGTACTTC. Translation gives CASSYSGQGQYYEQYF.

DNA for the CDR3: TGTGCCAGCAGCTCCCCCGAGGTGGGTCCCACTGAAGCTTTCTTT. It is translated as CASSSPEVGPTEAFF. This rearrangement joins TRBV7-3 to TRBJ1-1; D uncertain. The V end lost 4 bases, the J end lost 4 bases, and 16 bases lay between the germline ends. The germline V gene has CDR1 SGHTA and CDR2 FQGTGA. CDR3 size: 15 residues.

The CDR3: CASILRAGGSPLHF. The CDR3 region has the DNA TGTGCCAGCATCCTACGGGCCGGGGGTTCACCCCTCCACTTT. The rearrangement links TRBV27 to TRBJ1-6, with D possibly being TRBD1 (5 bases). V dropped 7 bases and J dropped 9 bases, with 16 bases sitting between them. Germline assignment: CDR1 MNHEY and CDR2 SMNVEV (reference sequence). The CDR3 has 14 residues.

The chain is built from TRBV6-1 and TRBJ1-2; D not resolved. V lost 7 bases and J 0 bases, leaving 9 bases between the germline ends. Germline CDR1 MNHNS, CDR2 SASEGT. The CDR3 loop spans 13 amino acids. The CDR3 DNA reads as TGTGCCAGCACTGGGCAGACTAACTATGGCTACACCTTC. This codes for CASTGQTNYGYTF.

The V and J genes are TRBV27 and TRBJ1-1; D remains ambiguous. The germline gives CDR1 MNHEY, CDR2 SMNVEV (reference sequence). There are 14 residues in the CDR3. Trimming shortened V by 3 bases and J by 0 bases, and 8 bases separated the two germline ends. The chain's CDR3 is CASSFEGMNTEAFF. The DNA for the CDR3 is TGTGCCAGCAGTTTCGAGGGCATGAACACTGAAGCTTTCTTT.